The clone carrying this TCR beta chain turned up a few times. Its target is not known. Germline CDR1 is MGHDK and CDR2 is SYGVNS. V lost 0 bases, J lost 6 bases, and 16 bases lay in between. CDR3 length: 16 amino acids. The data stem from a study of beta chain features in type 1 diabetes. Study findings and constraints: A moderate, significant TCRB CDR3 shortening appeared in type 1 diabetes across four CD4+ subsets.

cDNA synthesis used the whole RNA isolate, giving expressed TCRB sequences. TCRdb keeps only in-frame clones here, not all; method: immunoSEQ multiplex PCR. The sample has 500,000 to 650,000 clones, 9.5% to 15% seen once. Material for sequencing was naive CD4+ T cells from blood. V and J are TRBV25-1 and TRBJ2-3; a possible D gene is TRBD1 (6 bases). The clonotype originates from a man between 25 and 39 years old with type 1 diabetes. CDR3 in DNA: TGTGCCAGCAGTGAATACGGTGGGGGCTCCGGGGATACGCAGTATTTT. Its protein product is CASSEYGGGSGDTQYF. Together with reference TRBV25-1 and TRBJ2-3, the CDR3 gives the full variable domain: EADIYQTPRYLVIGTGKKITLECSQTMGHDKMYWYQQDPGMELHLIHYSYGVNSTEKGDLSSESTVSRIRTEHFPLTLESARPSHTSQYLCASSEYGGGSGDTQYFGPGTRLTVL.